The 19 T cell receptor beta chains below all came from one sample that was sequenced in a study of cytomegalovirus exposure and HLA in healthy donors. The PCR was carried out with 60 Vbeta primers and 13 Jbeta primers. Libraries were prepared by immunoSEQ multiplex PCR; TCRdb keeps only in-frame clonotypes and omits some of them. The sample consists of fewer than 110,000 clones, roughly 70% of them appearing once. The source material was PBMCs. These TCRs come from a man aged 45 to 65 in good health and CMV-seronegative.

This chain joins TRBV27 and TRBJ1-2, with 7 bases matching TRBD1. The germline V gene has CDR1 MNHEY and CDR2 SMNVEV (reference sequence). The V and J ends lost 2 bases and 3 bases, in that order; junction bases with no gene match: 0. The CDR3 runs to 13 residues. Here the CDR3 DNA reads TGTGCCAGCAGTTTAGACAGGGACTATGGCTACACCTTC. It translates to CASSLDRDYGYTF.

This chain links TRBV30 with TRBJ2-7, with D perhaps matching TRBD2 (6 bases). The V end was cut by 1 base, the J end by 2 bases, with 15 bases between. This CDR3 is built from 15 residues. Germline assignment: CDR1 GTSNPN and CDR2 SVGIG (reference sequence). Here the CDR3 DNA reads TGTGCCTGGAGTGCCGGGACTCAAGCCGCCTACGAGCAGTACTTC. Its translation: CAWSAGTQAAYEQYF.

The CDR3 DNA sequence: TGTGCCAGCAGTTTTCTCGGGGTCTCTAGCACAGATACGCAGTATTTT. The encoded protein is CASSFLGVSSTDTQYF. J is TRBJ2-3 and V is TRBV27, with a possible D match to TRBD2 (5 bases). The ends were cut back, 3 bases at V and 0 bases at J, with 13 bases in the middle. The germline V gene has CDR1 MNHEY and CDR2 SMNVEV (reference sequence). This CDR3 has 16 amino acids.

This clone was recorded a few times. CDR3 DNA: TGTGCCAGCAGTCCCCAACAGGGGGCTTTGTCTGGGCCCCAGCATTTT. It specifies CASSPQQGALSGPQHF. This chain connects TRBV28 to TRBJ1-5, with TRBD1 matching over 9 bases. V lost 5 bases, J lost 9 bases, and 14 bases stayed unmatched. The CDR3 loop spans 16 amino acids. Germline-derived CDR1 and CDR2 are MDHEN and SYDVKM.

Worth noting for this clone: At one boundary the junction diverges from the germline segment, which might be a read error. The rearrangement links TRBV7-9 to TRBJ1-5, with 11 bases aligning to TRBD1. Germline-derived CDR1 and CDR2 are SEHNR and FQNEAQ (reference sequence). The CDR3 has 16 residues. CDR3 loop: CSSGRTGGSDNQPQHF. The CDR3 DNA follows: TGTTCCAGCGGACGGACAGGGGGCAGTGACAATCAGCCCCAGCATTTT. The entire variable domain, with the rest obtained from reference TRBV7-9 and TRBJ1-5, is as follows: DTGVSQNPRHKITKRGQNVTFRCDPISEHNRLYWYRQTLGQGPEFLTYFQNEAQLEKSRLLSDRFSAERPKGSFSTLEIQRTEQGDSAMYLCSSGRTGGSDNQPQHFGDGTRLSIL.

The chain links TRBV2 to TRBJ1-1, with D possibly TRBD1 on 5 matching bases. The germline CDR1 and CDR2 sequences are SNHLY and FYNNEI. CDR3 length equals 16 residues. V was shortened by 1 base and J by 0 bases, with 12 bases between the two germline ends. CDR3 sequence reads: CASSEGTGTLNTEAFF. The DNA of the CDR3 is TGTGCCAGCAGTGAAGGAACAGGTACCCTGAACACTGAAGCTTTCTTT.

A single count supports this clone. As DNA, the CDR3 is TGCGCCAGCAGCCAAGAGGCTGTGTGGGCCTATGGCTACACCTTC. Amino acids: CASSQEAVWAYGYTF. The V gene is TRBV4-3, the J gene TRBJ1-2; D is unresolved. The CDR3 sequence is 15 residues long. V lost 0 bases and J lost 4, with 12 bases in between. Germline CDR1 reads LGHNA; CDR2 reads YSLEER.

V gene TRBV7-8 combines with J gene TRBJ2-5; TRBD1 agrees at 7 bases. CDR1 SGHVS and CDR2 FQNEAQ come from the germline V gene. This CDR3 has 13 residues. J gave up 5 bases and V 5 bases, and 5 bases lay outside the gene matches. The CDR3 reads CASSTTGKETQYF. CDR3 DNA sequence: TGTGCCAGCAGCACGACAGGGAAGGAGACCCAGTACTTC. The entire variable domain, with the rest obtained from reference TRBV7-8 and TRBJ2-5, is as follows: GAGVSQSPRYKVAKRGQDVALRCDPISGHVSLFWYQQALGQGPEFLTYFQNEAQLDKSGLPSDRFFAERPEGSVSTLKIQRTQQEDSAVYLCASSTTGKETQYFGPGTRLLVL.

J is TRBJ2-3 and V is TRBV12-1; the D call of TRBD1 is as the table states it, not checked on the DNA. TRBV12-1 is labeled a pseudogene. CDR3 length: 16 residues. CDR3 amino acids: CASSPSGQGSTDTQYF. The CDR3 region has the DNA TGTGCCAGCAGCCCCTCGGGACAGGGGAGCACAGATACGCAGTATTTT.

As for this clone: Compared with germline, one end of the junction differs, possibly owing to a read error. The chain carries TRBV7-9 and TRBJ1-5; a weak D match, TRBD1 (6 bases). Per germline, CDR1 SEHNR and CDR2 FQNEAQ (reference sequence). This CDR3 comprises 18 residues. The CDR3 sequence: CSSSLGSGGQAQNQPQHF. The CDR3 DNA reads TGTTCCAGCAGCTTAGGATCTGGGGGACAAGCCCAAAATCAGCCCCAGCATTTT.

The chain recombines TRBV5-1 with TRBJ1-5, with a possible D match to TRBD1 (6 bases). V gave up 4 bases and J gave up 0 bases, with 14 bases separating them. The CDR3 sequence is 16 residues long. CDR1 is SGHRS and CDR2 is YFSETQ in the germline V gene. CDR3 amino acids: CASSPGTLYSNQPQHF. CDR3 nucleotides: TGCGCCAGCAGCCCAGGGACACTTTATAGCAATCAGCCCCAGCATTTT.

CDR3 nucleotides: TGTGCCAGCAGCTTACTCTATGGGGTAGCGGACACCGGGGAGCTGTTTTTT. Translation gives CASSLLYGVADTGELFF. The chain joins TRBV5-8 to TRBJ2-2; D may be TRBD2 (6 bases). CDR1 SGHTS and CDR2 YDEGEE come from the germline V gene. The CDR3 covers 17 residues. V lost 2 bases, J lost 3 bases, and 17 bases lay in between.

DNA of the CDR3: TGTGCCAGCAGGTCGCAAGGACAGGGGTACACAGATACGCAGTATTTT. Amino acid sequence: CASRSQGQGYTDTQYF. V and J are TRBV2 and TRBJ2-3; the match to TRBD1 covers 9 bases. Germline V lookup: CDR1 SNHLY, CDR2 FYNNEI. After removal of 6 bases from V and 2 bases from J, the junction contained 9 bases not matched to a gene. The CDR3 length is 16 residues.

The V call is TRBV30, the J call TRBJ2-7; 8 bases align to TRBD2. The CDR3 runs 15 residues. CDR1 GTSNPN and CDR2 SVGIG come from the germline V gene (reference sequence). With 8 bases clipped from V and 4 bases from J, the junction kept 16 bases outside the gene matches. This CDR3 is CALSGGGRMKYEQYF. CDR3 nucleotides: TGTGCCCTGTCGGGGGGGGGACGGATGAAATACGAGCAGTACTTC.

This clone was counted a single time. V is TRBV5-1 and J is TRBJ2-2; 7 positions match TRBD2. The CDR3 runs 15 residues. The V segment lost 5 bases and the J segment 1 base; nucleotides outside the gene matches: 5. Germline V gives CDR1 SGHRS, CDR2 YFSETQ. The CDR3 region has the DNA TGCGCCAGCAGGAAAGGACTAGGGAACACCGGGGAGCTGTTTTTT. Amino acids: CASRKGLGNTGELFF.

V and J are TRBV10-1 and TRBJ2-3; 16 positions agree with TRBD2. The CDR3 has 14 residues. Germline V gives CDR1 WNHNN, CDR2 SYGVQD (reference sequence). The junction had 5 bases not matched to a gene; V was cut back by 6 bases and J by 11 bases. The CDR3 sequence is CASSPGLAGGRQYF. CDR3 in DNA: TGCGCCAGCAGCCCGGGACTAGCGGGGGGGAGGCAGTATTTT.

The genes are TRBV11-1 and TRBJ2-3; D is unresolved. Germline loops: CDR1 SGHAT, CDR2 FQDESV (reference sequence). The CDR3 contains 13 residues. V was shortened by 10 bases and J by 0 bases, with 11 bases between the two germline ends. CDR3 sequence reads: CATRRESTDTQYF. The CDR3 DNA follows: TGTGCCACCCGAAGAGAAAGCACAGATACGCAGTATTTT.

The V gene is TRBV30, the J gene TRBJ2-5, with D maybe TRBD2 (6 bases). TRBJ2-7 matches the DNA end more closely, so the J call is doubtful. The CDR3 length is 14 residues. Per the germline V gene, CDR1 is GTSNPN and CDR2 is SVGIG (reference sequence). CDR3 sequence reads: CAWSVLEEGYEQYF. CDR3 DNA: TGTGCCTGGAGTGTACTTGAGGAGGGCTACGAGCAGTACTTC.

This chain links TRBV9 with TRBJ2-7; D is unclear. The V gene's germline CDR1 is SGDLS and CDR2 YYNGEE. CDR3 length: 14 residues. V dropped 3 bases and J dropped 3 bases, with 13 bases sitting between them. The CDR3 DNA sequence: TGTGCCAGCAGCGCCCTCCGGAACAGCTACGAGCAGTACTTC. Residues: CASSALRNSYEQYF.